A selection of T cell receptor beta chains follows, all from one sample in a study of response to subunit inactivated influenza vaccine. TCRdb processed the RT-PCR reads anew with MiXCR; each CDR3 protein has one entry. Here the sample spans some 520,000 distinct CDR3 sequences, about 17% being singletons. The source material was CD4+ T cells sorted from PBMCs, sampled less than 30 months after vaccination. These receptors were obtained from a man aged 50-75 years who received an inactivated influenza vaccine. The CDR3 runs from the conserved cysteine through the conserved F or W. The D gene is left open where the match is weak. Rows may omit the clone size; those that give it use once, few, many or a size class.

clone size: few; D gene: TRBD1; V gene: TRBV5-1; J gene: TRBJ2-3; CDR3 protein: CASSLPTGAADTQYF; CDR3 DNA: TGCGCCAGCAGCTTGCCGACAGGGGCGGCAGATACGCAGTATTTT
clone size: few; D gene: TRBD1; V gene: TRBV3-1; J gene: TRBJ1-1; CDR3 protein: CASRDTGGMNTEAFF; CDR3 DNA: TGTGCCAGCAGGGATACAGGGGGGATGAACACTGAAGCTTTCTTT
clone size: -; D gene: -; V gene: TRBV6-5; J gene: TRBJ2-3; CDR3 protein: CATGGDTDTQYF; CDR3 DNA: TGTGCCACAGGCGGGGACACAGATACGCAGTATTTT
clone size: -; D gene: -; V gene: TRBV6-5; J gene: TRBJ1-1; CDR3 protein: CASSLAGLAFF; CDR3 DNA: TGTGCCAGCAGTTTGGCAGGGCTCGCTTTCTTT
clone size: many; D gene: -; V gene: TRBV24-1; J gene: TRBJ2-3; CDR3 protein: CATSARDTQYF; CDR3 DNA: TGTGCCACCAGTGCCAGAGATACGCAGTATTTT
clone size: -; D gene: -; V gene: TRBV29-1; J gene: TRBJ2-1; CDR3 protein: CSGSPGGIRNEQFF; CDR3 DNA: TGCAGCGGCTCCCCTGGCGGGATAAGGAATGAGCAGTTCTTC
clone size: -; D gene: -; V gene: TRBV20-1; J gene: TRBJ2-3; CDR3 protein: CSAIDPGAFTDTQYF; CDR3 DNA: TGCAGTGCCATAGATCCAGGGGCCTTCACAGATACGCAGTATTTT
clone size: -; D gene: TRBD2; V gene: TRBV4-2; J gene: TRBJ2-7; CDR3 protein: CASRQKERGSYEQYF; CDR3 DNA: TGTGCCAGCAGACAAAAGGAGCGGGGAAGCTACGAGCAGTACTTC
clone size: few; D gene: -; V gene: TRBV5-1; J gene: TRBJ2-2; CDR3 protein: CASSPIRNTGELFF; CDR3 DNA: TGCGCCAGCAGTCCCATTCGGAACACCGGGGAGCTGTTTTTT
clone size: few; D gene: TRBD2; V gene: TRBV7-2; J gene: TRBJ2-5; CDR3 protein: CASSPGLAGRTTQYF; CDR3 DNA: TGTGCCAGCAGCCCGGGACTAGCAGGAAGGACGACCCAGTACTTC
clone size: -; D gene: -; V gene: TRBV12-3/TRBV12-4; J gene: TRBJ1-5; CDR3 protein: CASSLSRGQPQHF; CDR3 DNA: TGTGCCAGCAGTTTAAGTAGGGGACAGCCCCAGCATTTT
clone size: many; D gene: -; V gene: TRBV7-6; J gene: TRBJ1-6; CDR3 protein: CASSLEGSYNSPLHF; CDR3 DNA: TGTGCCAGCAGCCTTGAGGGATCTTATAATTCACCCCTCCACTTT
clone size: few; D gene: -; V gene: TRBV20-1; J gene: TRBJ1-4; CDR3 protein: CSASGLDASNEKLFF; CDR3 DNA: TGCAGTGCTAGTGGCTTGGACGCTAGTAATGAAAAACTGTTTTTT
clone size: many; D gene: -; V gene: TRBV5-1; J gene: TRBJ2-2; CDR3 protein: CASSLSNNANTGELFF; CDR3 DNA: TGCGCCAGCAGCTTGAGCAACAACGCGAACACCGGGGAGCTGTTTTTT
clone size: -; D gene: -; V gene: TRBV9; J gene: TRBJ2-7; CDR3 protein: CASSAQENYEQYF; CDR3 DNA: TGTGCCAGCAGCGCTCAAGAAAACTACGAGCAGTACTTC
clone size: -; D gene: -; V gene: TRBV5-6; J gene: TRBJ2-2; CDR3 protein: CASSLALNRNTGELFF; CDR3 DNA: TGTGCCAGCAGCTTGGCCTTAAATAGGAACACCGGGGAGCTGTTTTTT
clone size: few; D gene: TRBD2; V gene: TRBV2; J gene: TRBJ2-7; CDR3 protein: CASSEIGLAGNEQYF; CDR3 DNA: TGTGCCAGCAGTGAAATCGGTCTAGCGGGGAACGAGCAGTACTTC
clone size: -; D gene: -; V gene: TRBV3-1; J gene: TRBJ1-6; CDR3 protein: CASSQGGVQGSSPLHF; CDR3 DNA: TGTGCCAGCAGCCAAGGAGGGGTACAGGGATCTTCACCCCTCCACTTT
clone size: few; D gene: -; V gene: TRBV29-1; J gene: TRBJ2-1; CDR3 protein: CSVVVQGGDEQFF; CDR3 DNA: TGCAGCGTTGTTGTCCAGGGGGGGGACGAGCAGTTCTTC
clone size: -; D gene: TRBD2; V gene: TRBV3-1; J gene: TRBJ2-5; CDR3 protein: CASTPTTSGTETQYF; CDR3 DNA: TGTGCCAGCACCCCAACTACTAGCGGGACTGAGACCCAGTACTTC
clone size: few; D gene: TRBD1; V gene: TRBV7-2; J gene: TRBJ1-1; CDR3 protein: CASSLAGTGGSEAFF; CDR3 DNA: TGTGCCAGCAGCTTAGCTGGGACAGGGGGCTCTGAAGCTTTCTTT
clone size: few; D gene: TRBD1; V gene: TRBV20-1; J gene: TRBJ2-2; CDR3 protein: CSARDLKDRAPTGELFF; CDR3 DNA: TGCAGTGCTAGAGATCTCAAGGACAGGGCTCCCACCGGGGAGCTGTTTTTT
clone size: -; D gene: TRBD1; V gene: TRBV12-3/TRBV12-4; J gene: TRBJ1-1; CDR3 protein: CASTLTGIEAYF; CDR3 DNA: TGTGCCAGCACCCTGACAGGGATTGAAGCTTACTTT
clone size: -; D gene: TRBD2; V gene: TRBV7-2; J gene: TRBJ2-3; CDR3 protein: CASSARLAGGPHTQYF; CDR3 DNA: TGTGCCAGCAGCGCCCGACTAGCGGGGGGGCCTCATACGCAGTATTTT
clone size: few; D gene: TRBD2; V gene: TRBV7-2; J gene: TRBJ2-3; CDR3 protein: CASSFGGRGLQYF; CDR3 DNA: TGTGCCAGCAGCTTTGGCGGGAGAGGTCTTCAGTATTTT
clone size: -; D gene: -; V gene: TRBV7-8; J gene: TRBJ2-1; CDR3 protein: CASSSHGQNNEQFF; CDR3 DNA: TGTGCCAGCAGCTCCCATGGACAAAACAATGAGCAGTTCTTC
clone size: -; D gene: TRBD2; V gene: TRBV19; J gene: TRBJ2-3; CDR3 protein: CASQRSGGAHGDTDTQYF; CDR3 DNA: TGTGCCAGCCAACGCAGCGGGGGGGCCCATGGGGACACAGATACGCAGTATTTT
clone size: -; D gene: -; V gene: TRBV5-4; J gene: TRBJ1-1; CDR3 protein: CASSLTQMNTEAFF; CDR3 DNA: TGTGCCAGCAGCTTGACACAGATGAACACTGAAGCTTTCTTT
clone size: few; D gene: TRBD2; V gene: TRBV12-3/TRBV12-4; J gene: TRBJ2-5; CDR3 protein: CASSSTSGGFQETQYF; CDR3 DNA: TGTGCCAGCAGTTCCACTAGCGGGGGTTTCCAAGAGACCCAGTACTTC
clone size: -; D gene: TRBD1; V gene: TRBV6-5; J gene: TRBJ1-2; CDR3 protein: CASSHTGGSYGYTF; CDR3 DNA: TGTGCCAGCAGTCACACAGGGGGCAGCTATGGCTACACCTTC
clone size: many; D gene: -; V gene: TRBV5-1; J gene: TRBJ2-7; CDR3 protein: CASSPTQLSRGEQYF; CDR3 DNA: TGCGCCAGCAGCCCCACACAACTGTCACGGGGCGAGCAGTACTTC
clone size: few; D gene: TRBD1; V gene: TRBV20-1; J gene: TRBJ2-5; CDR3 protein: CSARGQGEHKLETQYF; CDR3 DNA: TGCAGTGCTAGAGGGCAGGGGGAACACAAGTTGGAGACCCAGTACTTC
clone size: -; D gene: -; V gene: TRBV29-1; J gene: TRBJ2-5; CDR3 protein: CSGEVRLGQETQYF; CDR3 DNA: TGCAGCGGAGAAGTTAGACTAGGCCAAGAGACCCAGTACTTC
clone size: -; D gene: -; V gene: TRBV29-1; J gene: TRBJ2-2; CDR3 protein: CSVEIGASGELFF; CDR3 DNA: TGCAGCGTTGAAATTGGAGCGTCCGGGGAGCTGTTTTTT
clone size: many; D gene: -; V gene: TRBV29-1; J gene: TRBJ2-5; CDR3 protein: CSVQPQGETQYF; CDR3 DNA: TGCAGCGTCCAACCACAGGGAGAGACCCAGTACTTC
clone size: -; D gene: TRBD1; V gene: TRBV10-3; J gene: TRBJ1-5; CDR3 protein: CAIGRQGQNQPQHF; CDR3 DNA: TGTGCCATCGGCCGACAGGGGCAGAATCAGCCCCAGCATTTT
clone size: -; D gene: -; V gene: TRBV4-3; J gene: TRBJ2-2; CDR3 protein: CASSRVPGELFF; CDR3 DNA: TGCGCCAGCAGCCGAGTCCCCGGGGAGCTGTTTTTT
clone size: -; D gene: -; V gene: TRBV5-5; J gene: TRBJ2-1; CDR3 protein: CASSLAEINEQFF; CDR3 DNA: TGTGCCAGCAGCTTGGCTGAGATCAATGAGCAGTTCTTC
clone size: few; D gene: -; V gene: TRBV5-1; J gene: TRBJ2-2; CDR3 protein: CASSSNYPSSRDTGELFF; CDR3 DNA: TGCGCCAGCAGTTCCAATTACCCGTCTAGCAGAGACACCGGGGAGCTGTTTTTT
clone size: -; D gene: TRBD2; V gene: TRBV5-6; J gene: TRBJ2-1; CDR3 protein: CASSSSLFSGRLYNEQFF; CDR3 DNA: TGTGCCAGCAGCTCCTCCCTCTTTAGCGGGAGACTCTACAATGAGCAGTTCTTC
clone size: few; D gene: -; V gene: TRBV20-1; J gene: TRBJ1-1; CDR3 protein: CSAVVFGNTEAFF; CDR3 DNA: TGCAGTGCTGTGGTGTTTGGGAACACTGAAGCTTTCTTT
clone size: -; D gene: -; V gene: TRBV4-2; J gene: TRBJ1-6; CDR3 protein: CASSQEVLQSSYNSPLHF; CDR3 DNA: TGTGCCAGCAGCCAAGAGGTGCTACAGAGCTCCTATAATTCACCCCTCCACTTT
clone size: -; D gene: -; V gene: TRBV12-3/TRBV12-4; J gene: TRBJ2-1; CDR3 protein: CASEFGLNEQFF; CDR3 DNA: TGTGCCAGCGAGTTTGGACTAAATGAGCAGTTCTTC
clone size: -; D gene: TRBD2; V gene: TRBV29-1; J gene: TRBJ2-5; CDR3 protein: CSVVAGGETQYF; CDR3 DNA: TGCAGCGTTGTAGCGGGAGGAGAGACCCAGTACTTC
clone size: few; D gene: -; V gene: TRBV15; J gene: TRBJ1-1; CDR3 protein: CATSPGARHTEAFF; CDR3 DNA: TGTGCCACCAGCCCGGGCGCGCGGCACACTGAAGCTTTCTTT
clone size: -; D gene: TRBD1; V gene: TRBV6-2/TRBV6-3; J gene: TRBJ1-5; CDR3 protein: CASSYPPRGQNSNQPQHF; CDR3 DNA: TGTGCCAGCAGTTACCCCCCCAGGGGGCAAAATAGCAATCAGCCCCAGCATTTT
clone size: few; D gene: -; V gene: TRBV12-3/TRBV12-4; J gene: TRBJ2-1; CDR3 protein: CASARASYNNEQFF; CDR3 DNA: TGTGCCAGCGCAAGGGCTAGCTATAACAATGAGCAGTTCTTC
clone size: few; D gene: -; V gene: TRBV18; J gene: TRBJ2-7; CDR3 protein: CASSEGVPPYEQYF; CDR3 DNA: TGTGCCAGCTCAGAAGGGGTCCCCCCCTACGAGCAGTACTTC